Following are 24 T cell receptor beta chains from one sample sequenced in a study of blood T cell repertoires in COVID-19. TCRdb's table, derived via immunoSEQ multiplex PCR, lists solely in-frame clones and lacks some. The repertoire holds about 150,000 clones, 80% to 90% seen once, with around 2.7% in the top ten. Sequencing used peripheral blood. The receptors shown here come from a woman over 75 with COVID-19, enrolled during active disease.

The chain joins TRBV29-1 to TRBJ2-3; D is ambiguous. Per germline, CDR1 SQVTM and CDR2 ANQGSEA. V lost 4 bases, J lost 5 bases, and 7 bases lay in between. The CDR3 runs 11 residues. The CDR3 spells CSVGGLDTQYF. The CDR3 region has the DNA TGCAGCGTTGGCGGCTTAGATACGCAGTATTTT.

The CDR3 region is CASSPTVADNEQFF. For the CDR3, the DNA is TGTGCCAGCTCACCTACAGTGGCAGACAATGAGCAGTTCTTC. This chain uses TRBV18 with TRBJ2-1; D not resolved. Per germline, CDR1 KGHSH and CDR2 LQKENI. With 3 bases removed from V and 5 bases from J, the gap between germline ends came to 11 bases. The length of the CDR3 is 14 residues.

The genes are TRBV9 and TRBJ1-2; TRBD1 matches 7 bases. Trimming removed 0 bases from V and 1 base from J; junction bases left unmatched: 3. This CDR3 is 15 amino acids long. Germline V lookup: CDR1 SGDLS, CDR2 YYNGEE. This chain's CDR3 is CASSVDPGGNYGYTF. The DNA for the CDR3 is TGTGCCAGCAGCGTAGATCCAGGGGGTAACTATGGCTACACCTTC.

V is TRBV23-1 and J is TRBJ2-7; TRBD1 matches 7 bases. TRBV23-1 is classed as an ORF, of uncertain function. This CDR3 comprises 16 residues. V lost 2 bases and J lost 0; bases outside the gene matches: 7. This chain's CDR3 is CASSQRGQATSYEQYF. The CDR3, as DNA: TGCGCCAGCAGTCAAAGAGGACAGGCCACCTCCTACGAGCAGTACTTC.

As to this clone: One end of the junction is discordant with germline, which a read error may explain. V and J are TRBV25-1 and TRBJ1-1; 9 bases map to TRBD1. The germline gives CDR1 MGHDK, CDR2 SYGVNS. The CDR3 runs to 14 residues. CDR3 nucleotides: TGTACCAGCAGCGACAGGGGGATGGACACTGAAGCTTTCTTT. Its translation is CTSSDRGMDTEAFF.

V usage is TRBV14 and J usage is TRBJ1-1; D is possibly TRBD1 (5 bases). The CDR3 is 13 amino acids. Germline V gene sequence: CDR1 SGHDN, CDR2 FVKESK. Trimming removed 1 base at V and 11 bases at J, with 14 bases between. The CDR3 sequence is CASSQGGQGGAFF. The CDR3 nucleotides are TGTGCCAGCAGCCAAGGTGGCCAGGGCGGCGCTTTCTTT.

The chain carries TRBV27 and TRBJ2-7; D perhaps matches TRBD2 (7 bases). The germline CDR1 and CDR2 sequences are MNHEY and SMNVEV (reference sequence). The CDR3 is 19 amino acids. Trimming cost V 5 bases and J 0 bases, with 26 bases left between them. The CDR3 here is CASSNLPDRASGSSYEQYF. The CDR3 DNA follows: TGTGCCAGCAGTAACCTCCCGGACAGAGCTAGCGGCAGCTCCTACGAGCAGTACTTC.

J is TRBJ2-7 and V is TRBV4-1; D possibly corresponds to TRBD2 (6 bases). Germline lookup yields CDR1 MGHRA and CDR2 YSYEKL. V lost 1 base to trimming and J lost 1 base, with 11 bases between them. The length of the CDR3 is 15 residues. For the CDR3, the DNA is TGCGCCAGCAGCCAAGGCGGGGCCCGATCCTACGAGCAGTACTTC. It specifies CASSQGGARSYEQYF.

The chain couples TRBV24-1 to TRBJ2-3; 7 bases fit TRBD1. Germline CDR1 and CDR2: KGHDR and SFDVKD. The junction had 5 bases not matched to a gene; V was cut back by 7 bases and J by 2 bases. This CDR3 has 14 residues. This chain's CDR3 is CATRRDRDTDTQYF. The DNA of the CDR3 is TGTGCCACCAGACGGGACAGAGACACAGATACGCAGTATTTT.

The rearrangement joins TRBV6-1 to TRBJ1-2; no definite D call. The V end was cut by 1 base, the J end by 8 bases, with 14 bases between. CDR1 and CDR2 from the germline V gene are MNHNS and SASEGT. The CDR3 totals 14 residues. CDR3 DNA: TGTGCCAGCAGTGAAGGAGCGGGGATTGGGGGCTACACCTTC. This translates into CASSEGAGIGGYTF.

This clone appeared once. An end of the junction does not agree with germline; a read error may underlie this. The chain combines TRBV7-7 with TRBJ2-7; D is perhaps TRBD1 (6 bases). Germline CDR1 is SSHAT and CDR2 is FNYEAQ (reference sequence). This CDR3 has 15 residues. The CDR3 coding sequence is TGTGCTAGCAGCTTAGCCAGGGGACCTTCCTACGAGCAGTACTTC. It is translated as CASSLARGPSYEQYF.

The chain has TRBV13 and TRBJ2-3; TRBD2 matches at 7 bases. Germline CDR1 PRHDT, CDR2 FYEKMQ (reference sequence). Losses at the gene ends were 5 bases for V and 2 bases for J; bases not matched to a gene: 7. The CDR3 is made up of 15 amino acids. DNA for the CDR3: TGTGCCAGCAGCCCGGGGGGAGGCGTCACAGATACGCAGTATTTT. The encoded protein is CASSPGGGVTDTQYF.

This sequence joins TRBV5-1 and TRBJ2-2, with TRBD2 identical over 7 bases. The germline V gene has CDR1 SGHRS and CDR2 YFSETQ. V was pared by 4 bases and J by 1 base, with 10 bases of the junction left unmatched. The CDR3 is 17 residues long. CDR3 nucleotide sequence: TGCGCCAGCAGCCCCATTACGGGAGGTGGGAACACCGGGGAGCTGTTTTTT. Its translation is CASSPITGGGNTGELFF.

V gene TRBV3-1 (or the pseudogene TRBV3-2) combines with J gene TRBJ2-7, with a possible D match to TRBD1 (5 bases). V gave up 3 bases and J gave up 3 bases, with 9 bases separating them. The CDR3 covers 13 residues. Germline V gene sequence: CDR1 LGHDT, CDR2 YNNKEL (reference sequence). This chain's CDR3 is CASSHADSYEQYF. The DNA of the CDR3 is TGTGCCAGCAGCCATGCCGACAGCTACGAGCAGTACTTC.

Points on this clone: The sample contains more than one DNA sequence encoding this CDR3. V usage is TRBV18 and J usage is TRBJ1-2, with 7 bases fitting TRBD1. The CDR3 is made up of 12 amino acids. Germline V gives CDR1 KGHSH, CDR2 LQKENI. V lost 6 bases, J lost 8 bases, and 6 bases stayed unmatched. CDR3 in DNA: TGTGCCAGCTCCCCCGACAGGGACGGCTACACCTTC. Residues: CASSPDRDGYTF.

V and J are TRBV6-6 and TRBJ2-3; D unclear. The CDR3 loop spans 12 amino acids. From germline, CDR1 is MNHNY and CDR2 SVGAGI (reference sequence). V was clipped by 5 bases and J by 3 bases, with 6 bases between them. As DNA, the CDR3 is TGTGCCAGCAGTGTAACTACAGATACGCAGTATTTT. This gives the protein CASSVTTDTQYF.

CDR3: CASSWPGYEQYF. The CDR3 DNA follows: TGTGCCAGCAGCTGGCCGGGGTACGAGCAGTACTTC. V is TRBV5-5 and J is TRBJ2-7; D may be TRBD2 (5 bases). CDR1 is SGHKS and CDR2 is YYEKEE in the germline V gene (reference sequence). The CDR3 is 12 amino acids. Deletions cut 3 bases from V and 4 bases from J, with 8 bases between.

The chain carries TRBV2 and TRBJ2-1, with 9 bases fitting TRBD1. The V and J ends lost 4 bases and 6 bases, in that order; junction bases with no gene match: 4. The CDR3 length is 14 residues. CDR1 is SNHLY and CDR2 is FYNNEI in the germline V gene. Written as DNA, the CDR3 is TGTGCCAGCAGTGTACAGGGGGCTGGCAATGAGCAGTTCTTC. Its translation: CASSVQGAGNEQFF.

The DNA of the CDR3 is TGTGCCATCAGTGAGTTCGGACTAGCGGCCTACAATGAGCAGTTCTTC. Its protein product is CAISEFGLAAYNEQFF. V is TRBV10-3 and J is TRBJ2-1, with 10 nucleotides matching TRBD2. The CDR3 is 16 residues long. Looked up from germline, CDR1 is ENHRY and CDR2 is SYGVKD. J was trimmed by 2 bases and V by 1 base; bases with no gene match: 2.

The chain uses TRBV19 and TRBJ2-7; 12 bases are a match to TRBD2. J was trimmed by 5 bases and V by 4 bases; bases with no gene match: 0. Germline CDR1 and CDR2: LNHDA and SQIVND (reference sequence). This CDR3 spans 13 amino acids. CDR3 sequence (DNA): TGTGCCAGTAGTAGGACTAGCGGGAACGAGCAGTACTTC. Translation: CASSRTSGNEQYF. Supplemented by reference TRBV19 and TRBJ2-7, the full variable domain reads DGGITQSPKYLFRKEGQNVTLSCEQNLNHDAMYWYRQDPGQGLRLIYYSQIVNDFQKGDIAEGYSVSREKKESFPLTVTSAQKNPTAFYLCASSRTSGNEQYFGPGTRLTVT.

V and J are TRBV7-2 and TRBJ1-5, with D uncertain. Germline V lookup: CDR1 SGHTA, CDR2 FQGNSA. V was cut by 0 bases and J by 9 bases, with 21 bases left in between. CDR3 length equals 17 residues. The CDR3 DNA sequence: TGTGCCAGCAGCTTAGCACCGGGAAGGATCAGGCCCGGGCCCCAGCATTTT. This gives the protein CASSLAPGRIRPGPQHF.

The chain is built from TRBV6-7 and TRBJ2-2; TRBD2 is a possible D gene (5 bases). TRBV6-7 is filed as an ORF, its function uncertain. V was clipped by 6 bases and J by 0 bases, with 11 bases between them. This CDR3 contains 15 residues. CDR3 loop: CASRRTSTNTGELFF. The CDR3 bases are TGTGCCAGCAGGAGAACTAGTACGAACACCGGGGAGCTGTTTTTT.

J is TRBJ2-3 and V is TRBV10-2, with 7 bases identical to TRBD2. The germline V gene encodes CDR1 WSHSY and CDR2 SAAADI. J lost 6 bases, V lost 5 bases, and 5 bases had no gene match. CDR3 length: 13 amino acids. CDR3 sequence (DNA): TGCGCCAGCAGTTGGACTAGAATGGATACGCAGTATTTT. It yields the protein CASSWTRMDTQYF.

This rearrangement joins TRBV5-1 to TRBJ2-7, with D possibly TRBD2 on 6 matching bases. V lost 0 bases, J lost 2 bases, and 15 bases lay in between. Germline V gene data show CDR1 as SGHRS and CDR2 as YFSETQ. The CDR3 length is 16 residues. CDR3 sequence (DNA): TGCGCCAGCAGCTTGGCCTTGGTCTCGGGGGCCTACGAGCAGTACTTC. Its protein product is CASSLALVSGAYEQYF.